The clone carrying this TCR beta chain has only one observation. This sample is drawn from a study of blood T cell repertoires in COVID-19. Study information: Sample material is recorded as cDNA or gDNA derived from T cells, B-cell-depleted T cells, or PBMCs.

Per the study methods: By means of reference gene primer amplification, nucleated cell counts were estimated. The method was immunoSEQ multiplex PCR; TCRdb's version includes in-frame clones alone and lacks a portion of them. The DNA gave D and trimming, while V, J and clone size come from that table. The repertoire has about 70,000 clones, about four fifths of them found once; the top ten carry around 15%. The source of this sequence is a human donor in a cohort sampled during active COVID-19. The specimen sequenced was peripheral blood.

The CDR3 loop reads CASSFYRGQGNTEAFF. CDR3 in DNA: TGTGCCAGCAGCTTTTATCGAGGACAGGGAAACACTGAAGCTTTCTTT. The chain recombines TRBV5-5 with TRBJ1-1, with 8 nucleotides matching TRBD1. The CDR3 extends over 16 amino acids. Germline CDR1 SGHKS, CDR2 YYEKEE (reference sequence). With V trimmed by 2 bases and J by 2 bases, 8 bases remained unmatched.